A single sample is the source of the 25 T cell receptor beta chains below, sequenced in a study of shared clonotypes between healthy human individuals (dated by TCRdb to 2019 to 2021). Receptor amplification or capture employed the immunoSEQ multiplex PCR assay. In TCRdb, the immuneACCESS table is reduced to in-frame sequences with V and J assigned. These tables do not hold every clone; where another copy was compared, an unresolved V gene accounts for under half, and the others remain unexplained. The sample table lists approximately 460,000 clones, roughly four fifths of them with a count of one. Together, the top ten hold 9.5% to 15% of the sample. The material sequenced was PBMCs. The receptor source for this set is a woman aged 35 to 49 in good health. Some clones in this sample may be carry-over from other donors' samples.

The chain uses TRBV5-4 and TRBJ2-3; tentatively, D is TRBD2 (6 bases). CDR1 SGHNT and CDR2 YYREEE come from the germline V gene (reference sequence). CDR3 size: 16 residues. V lost 0 bases and J lost 8, with 19 bases in between. The CDR3 sequence is CASSLAGTGFSVTQYF. The DNA for the CDR3 is TGTGCCAGCAGCTTGGCGGGGACTGGCTTCTCGGTTACGCAGTATTTT.

This clone was detected a few times. This chain connects TRBV10-3 to TRBJ1-5; 8 positions match TRBD1. Germline CDR1 reads ENHRY; CDR2 reads SYGVKD. V lost 6 bases, J lost 6 bases, and 4 bases stayed unmatched. The CDR3 has 13 amino acids. The CDR3 nucleotides read TGTGCCATCAGGACAGGGGCGGGTCAGCCCCAGCATTTT. Translation: CAIRTGAGQPQHF.

The table lists this clone with a few counts. The DNA of the CDR3 is TGTGCCAGCAGCTTGGGACCCTCGAACACTGAAGCTTTCTTT. Its translation is CASSLGPSNTEAFF. V is TRBV5-5 and J is TRBJ1-1; D is unclear. The CDR3 extends over 14 amino acids. V gave up 0 bases and J gave up 1 base, with 7 bases separating them. Germline CDR1 SGHKS, CDR2 YYEKEE (reference sequence).

The chain combines TRBV6-6 with TRBJ2-7; 9 bases are a match to TRBD2. The CDR3 runs to 15 residues. The V and J ends lost 5 bases and 2 bases, in that order; junction bases with no gene match: 7. The germline gives CDR1 MNHNY, CDR2 SVGAGI (reference sequence). CDR3 amino acids: CASSGGLAHTYEQYF. DNA of the CDR3: TGTGCCAGCAGTGGAGGACTAGCGCATACCTACGAGCAGTACTTC.

This clone was seen repeatedly, ten times or more. As DNA, the CDR3 is TGCGCCAGCAGCCTCCCGAATAGCGGGAGGTGGAACAATGAGCAGTTCTTC. Encoded protein: CASSLPNSGRWNNEQFF. The V and J genes are TRBV4-1 and TRBJ2-1; 10 nucleotides agree with TRBD2. The V gene's germline CDR1 is MGHRA and CDR2 YSYEKL. This CDR3 contains 17 residues. J lost 5 bases, V lost 4 bases, and 11 bases had no gene match.

Note on this clone: With a much larger clone just one base away, this may be a read error. This rearrangement joins TRBV5-1 to TRBJ2-7; 8 bases map to TRBD1. Trimming took 1 base from V and 4 from J; bases not matched to a gene: 7. Germline V lookup: CDR1 SGHRS, CDR2 YFSETQ. The CDR3 contains 15 residues. DNA of the CDR3: TGCGCCAGCAGCTTGACGGACAGGGCCGAATACGAGCAGTACTTC. Encoded protein: CASSLTDRAEYEQYF. The full variable domain, rest sourced from reference TRBV5-1 and TRBJ2-7, is KAGVTQTPRYLIKTRGQQVTLSCSPISGHRSVSWYQQTPGQGLQFLFEYFSETQRNKGNFPGRFSGRQFSNSRSEMNVSTLELGDSALYLCASSLTDRAEYEQYFGPGTRLTVT.

This chain joins TRBV2 and TRBJ1-2; no definite D call. CDR3 size: 14 residues. V lost 4 bases and J 7 bases, leaving 16 bases between the germline ends. Germline CDR1 and CDR2: SNHLY and FYNNEI. This CDR3 reads CASSVTERAGGYTF. The CDR3 DNA is TGTGCCAGCAGTGTTACGGAAAGGGCGGGTGGCTACACCTTC.

This sequence joins TRBV10-3 and TRBJ1-6, with D hard to call. V shed 6 bases and J shed 6 bases, with 9 bases lying between them. The CDR3 loop spans 13 amino acids. The germline gives CDR1 ENHRY, CDR2 SYGVKD. The CDR3 nucleotides read TGTGCCATCAGGGCCCGGGCTAATTCACCCCTCCACTTT. Translating it yields CAIRARANSPLHF.

The sample holds a few counts of this clone. J is TRBJ2-2 and V is TRBV5-1; D call uncertain. The CDR3 is 13 residues long. V was pared by 6 bases and J by 6 bases, with 12 bases between. CDR1 and CDR2 (germline): SGHRS, YFSETQ. Written as DNA, the CDR3 is TGCGCCAGCAATTTGGTTGGGTCCGGGGAGCTGTTTTTT. As protein: CASNLVGSGELFF.

The V call is TRBV30, the J call TRBJ1-5; tentative D call: TRBD1 (6 bases). The CDR3 spans 13 residues. Germline lookup yields CDR1 GTSNPN and CDR2 SVGIG (reference sequence). The V end was cut by 4 bases, the J end by 5 bases, with 12 bases between. The CDR3 coding sequence is TGTGCCTGGACCAAAGGGGGGGATCAGCCCCAGCATTTT. Translating it yields CAWTKGGDQPQHF.

The chain is built from TRBV7-9 and TRBJ1-4; no firm D call. This CDR3 comprises 15 residues. Germline V gene data show CDR1 as SEHNR and CDR2 as FQNEAQ (reference sequence). V was cut by 3 bases and J by 0 bases, with 8 bases left in between. The CDR3: CASSFSGATNEKLFF. In DNA, the CDR3 is TGTGCCAGCAGCTTTTCCGGGGCAACTAATGAAAAACTGTTTTTT. The full variable domain, its missing parts supplied by reference TRBV7-9 and TRBJ1-4, is DTGVSQNPRHKITKRGQNVTFRCDPISEHNRLYWYRQTLGQGPEFLTYFQNEAQLEKSRLLSDRFSAERPKGSFSTLEIQRTEQGDSAMYLCASSFSGATNEKLFFGSGTQLSVL.

This chain uses TRBV18 with TRBJ2-7; TRBD1 aligns across 10 bases. Germline CDR1 KGHSH, CDR2 LQKENI. After removal of 4 bases from V and 2 bases from J, the junction contained 5 bases not matched to a gene. CDR3 length: 15 residues. In nucleotides, the CDR3 is TGTGCCAGCTCACATGGGACAGGGGATACCTACGAGCAGTACTTC. Encoded protein: CASSHGTGDTYEQYF.

The chain joins TRBV7-3 to TRBJ1-5; no clear D gene. This CDR3 region has 13 residues. Germline assignment: CDR1 SGHTA and CDR2 FQGTGA. Trimming cost V 3 bases and J 4 bases, with 7 bases left between them. CDR3 in DNA: TGTGCCAGCAGCTTGTCGGAGAATCAGCCCCAGCATTTT. Translation gives CASSLSENQPQHF.

The chain recombines TRBV5-1 with TRBJ2-7; D might be TRBD1 (6 bases). Germline V gives CDR1 SGHRS, CDR2 YFSETQ. The ends were cut back, 2 bases at V and 0 bases at J, with 9 bases in the middle. The CDR3 length is 14 residues. Here the CDR3 DNA reads TGCGCCAGCAGCTTCCAGGACAGCTCCTACGAGCAGTACTTC. Amino acid sequence: CASSFQDSSYEQYF.

The chain recombines TRBV6-6 with TRBJ2-2, with D possibly TRBD2 on 6 matching bases. With 7 bases removed from V and 7 bases from J, the gap between germline ends came to 16 bases. CDR1 and CDR2 from the germline V gene are MNHNY and SVGAGI (reference sequence). The CDR3 totals 14 residues. The CDR3 loop is CASNEGGVVGELFF. CDR3 DNA: TGTGCCAGCAACGAGGGAGGCGTTGTCGGGGAGCTGTTTTTT.

This chain joins TRBV30 and TRBJ1-5, with D hard to call. The V end lost 0 bases, the J end lost 4 bases, and 13 bases lay between the germline ends. CDR1 is GTSNPN, CDR2 SVGIG, per germline (reference sequence). This CDR3 region has 15 residues. The CDR3 loop reads CAWSVRRASNQPQHF. The CDR3, as DNA: TGTGCCTGGAGTGTACGAAGGGCATCTAATCAGCCCCAGCATTTT.

V and J are TRBV28 and TRBJ2-7, with D maybe TRBD2 (5 bases). Trimming took 2 bases from V and 0 from J, leaving 14 bases between them. Per germline, CDR1 MDHEN and CDR2 SYDVKM. The CDR3 totals 16 residues. In DNA form, the CDR3 reads TGTGCCAGCAGTTTACTAGCCCTAGCCGGCTCCTACGAGCAGTACTTC. Translated: CASSLLALAGSYEQYF.

By share, this clone ranks as medium-sized. The same CDR3 also results from other DNA sequences found in this sample. The rearrangement joins TRBV10-1 to TRBJ1-1; 7 positions agree with TRBD1. Trimming cost V 6 bases and J 1 base; bases outside gene matches: 2. This CDR3 spans 13 amino acids. Germline CDR1 is WNHNN and CDR2 is SYGVQD (reference sequence). Here the CDR3 DNA reads TGCGCCAGCAGACAGGGGACGAACACTGAAGCTTTCTTT. Encoded protein: CASRQGTNTEAFF.

This clone was recorded a few times. This sequence joins TRBV19 and TRBJ2-7; TRBD1 agrees at 8 bases. The CDR3 spans 13 residues. Germline CDR1 reads LNHDA; CDR2 reads SQIVND (reference sequence). J was trimmed by 1 base and V by 9 bases; bases with no gene match: 5. CDR3: CASTGQGSYEQYF. CDR3 nucleotides: TGTGCCAGCACCGGACAGGGTTCCTACGAGCAGTACTTC.

The chain joins TRBV5-1 to TRBJ2-3; 8 bases agree with TRBD1. The CDR3 has 16 amino acids. In germline, CDR1 is SGHRS, CDR2 YFSETQ. The V segment lost 4 bases and the J segment 4 bases; nucleotides outside the gene matches: 11. CDR3 protein: CASSAGQVLTADTQYF. CDR3 sequence (DNA): TGCGCCAGCAGCGCGGGACAGGTTCTTACCGCAGATACGCAGTATTTT.

On this clone: A far larger clone is one nucleotide away, so this likely arose from a read error. This chain links TRBV28 with TRBJ1-1; the D is unclear. The germline gives CDR1 MDHEN, CDR2 SYDVKM. The CDR3 runs to 14 residues. Between the trimmed V and J ends, which lost 6 bases and 1 base, there was a span of 12 bases. DNA for the CDR3: TGTGCCAGCAGACTTCCAAGAGCGAACACTGAAGCTTTCTTT. This sequence encodes CASRLPRANTEAFF.

This chain joins TRBV5-1 and TRBJ1-2; 9 bases match TRBD1. V shed 3 bases, J shed 8 bases, and the junction held 11 bases outside the gene matches. The CDR3 contains 15 residues. CDR1 and CDR2 from the germline V gene are SGHRS and YFSETQ. The CDR3 spells CASSSEQGAVDGYTF. The CDR3 bases are TGCGCCAGCAGCTCCGAACAGGGGGCTGTGGACGGCTACACCTTC.

With regard to this clone: Possible read error: a much larger clone is one base away. This chain uses TRBV9 with TRBJ2-5; TRBD1 is a possible D gene (5 bases). Germline-derived CDR1 and CDR2 are SGDLS and YYNGEE. There are 15 residues in the CDR3. The CDR3: CAGSVDGLGEETQYF. The CDR3 DNA reads as TGTGCCGGCAGCGTAGACGGGCTAGGGGAAGAGACCCAGTACTTC.

This clone was recorded once. As DNA, the CDR3 is TGTGCCAGCAGCTCCTGGGGTAGCGGGAAAACGAATGAGCAGTTCTTC. Translation gives CASSSWGSGKTNEQFF. The genes are TRBV11-1 and TRBJ2-1, with 8 bases lining up with TRBD2. The CDR3 sequence is 16 residues long. Germline loops: CDR1 SGHAT, CDR2 FQDESV (reference sequence). The V segment lost 4 bases and the J segment 7 bases; nucleotides outside the gene matches: 12.

The chain couples TRBV15 to TRBJ2-3, with TRBD2 identical over 10 bases. CDR1 and CDR2 from the germline V gene are LNHNV and YYDKDF (reference sequence). The ends lost 5 bases at V and 6 bases at J; junction bases unmatched: 11. CDR3 length equals 16 residues. CDR3 nucleotides: TGTGCCACCAGCCGGAAGCGGGAGGGCGCCGGGGATACGCAGTATTTT. The encoded protein is CATSRKREGAGDTQYF.